The T cell receptor (beta chain) described here comes from a study of T cells after yellow fever vaccination (dated by TCRdb to about 2019). Regarding the research as a whole: The SMART-Seq v4 Ultra Low Input RNA kit was used to prepare libraries from fractions with low cell numbers. Bulk TCR alpha and beta repertoires were sequenced longitudinally to track T-cell clones before and after primary and booster YFV17D yellow fever vaccination. Two healthy male donors made up the cohort, one aged 18 to 29 years and the other aged 30 to 39 years. Blood samples were taken at several timepoints before and after primary and secondary immunization, and bulk PBMC replicates and cell subsets were isolated. Summary of the overall study and its limitations: A small share of clonotypes occurred in both CD4 and CD8 compartments, likely arising from convergent recombination. The secondary T-cell response was found to be weaker but faster than the primary response, with a peak reached on day 5 rather than on day 15. After the booster, most clones that had expanded after primary vaccination were detected again (nearly 98% of CD4 and more than 85% of CD8), suggesting broad maintenance of memory. Because only two donors were included in the study, the extent to which the findings can be generalized is limited. Computational filtering was needed because FACS-sorted repertoires could contain abundant contaminating clonotypes from the bulk population.

The sequencing machine was an Illumina NovaSeq 6000. TCR cDNA was synthesized by 5'RACE template switching, through which a universal primer site and unique molecular identifiers were introduced. cDNA synthesis was primed from both the TCR alpha and TCR beta constant segments. Two PCR steps were used to amplify libraries, with sample barcodes and sequencing adapters being added in the second step. Sequencing of libraries was performed on Illumina HiSeq 2500 (2x100 bp) or NovaSeq (2x150 bp). As for the original processing: MIGEC handled demultiplexing of reads and collapsing into UMI consensus sequences, while MiXCR performed V(D)J alignment. Using edgeR on replicate PBMC samples, clonotypes were called vaccine-responding if FDR was below 0.01 and the log2 fold change was above 5 up to day 15. Each bulk clonotype received a CD4 or CD8 identity based on whether the sequenced CD4 or CD8 repertoire contained that clonotype at higher abundance. Using fastp trimming at Q25 and MiXCR clonotype assembly, TCRdb reanalyzed the public sequencing data and kept in-frame beta chains. Rows merge per CDR3 protein into single entries with the most common DNA and genes. The authors' filters were not applied to this entry. The sample yields fewer than 400,000 distinct CDR3 sequences; around 11% were counted once. The ten largest clonotypes hold about 3.5% of the sample.

The treatment or condition tag for this specimen amounts to: live attenuated yellow fever vaccine strain. A standard Ficoll-Paque protocol was used to isolate PBMCs from peripheral blood. CD4 and CD8 T-cell fractions were isolated with Dynabeads CD4 and CD8 positive selection kits. TriZol was used to extract RNA from bulk PBMCs, CD4 and CD8 fractions, and dextramer-positive and dextramer-negative fractions. The germline V gene sets CDR1 to SQVTM and CDR2 to ANQGSEA. The CDR3 goes from the cysteine to the phenylalanine over 13 residues. Only CDR3 DNA is held: 39 bases, read in frame from base 1. V is cut back by 5 bases and J by 7 bases, with 6 bases in the junction unmatched. The table lists this clonotype with a few counts. Which antigen it targets is not known. No much larger clone exists at a distance of one base, and base qualities are not known.

The chain employs TRBV29-1 and TRBJ2-1, with 9 central nucleotides matching TRBD2. The TCR sequence derives from a man in his late teens or twenties who received the YFV17D yellow fever vaccine. This material consisted of CD4+ T cells sorted from PBMCs, taken 45 days after the yellow fever booster vaccination. The CDR3 region has the sequence CSVRSGGDNEQFF. The nucleotide sequence reads as follows: TGCAGCGTTCGTAGCGGGGGTGATAATGAGCAGTTCTTC.